Listed here is a single TCR beta chain. These data are taken from a study of blood T cell repertoires in COVID-19. Profiling relied on immunoSEQ multiplex PCR, and the TCRdb table lists in-frame clones only, not all of them. The sample includes 330,000 or so clones, around 90% of them seen just once. Trimming took off 5 bases at V and 6 bases at J, with 16 bases between the two ends. The length of the CDR3 is 14 residues. Looked up from germline, CDR1 is SEHNR and CDR2 is FQNEAQ (reference sequence). The source material was peripheral blood. The origin of this receptor is a woman aged 55-75 years with COVID-19, enrolled during active disease. The chain employs TRBV7-9 and TRBJ1-1, with a weak D call TRBD1 (5 bases). Here the CDR3 DNA reads TGTGCCAGCAGCCCCACAATCGCGGGGGCTGAAGCTTTCTTT. Its translation is CASSPTIAGAEAFF.